This TCR beta chain was identified in a study of blood T cell repertoires in COVID-19. Study summary: Acute-phase and convalescent COVID-19 samples originated in the United States, Italy and Spain.

TCRdb's table, derived via immunoSEQ multiplex PCR, lists solely in-frame clones and lacks some. The sample holds roughly 67,000 clones, 83% seen once. This receptor was taken from a woman in her sixties or seventies with acute or convalescent COVID-19. Material: peripheral blood.

CDR3 bases: TGTGCCAGCAGCTTCCAAACTAATGAAAAACTGTTTTTT. Residues: CASSFQTNEKLFF. The V gene is TRBV5-6, the J gene TRBJ1-4; D is unresolved. The germline CDR1 and CDR2 sequences are SGHDT and YYEEEE. Trimming removed 2 bases at V and 1 base at J, with 3 bases between. The CDR3 is 13 amino acids.